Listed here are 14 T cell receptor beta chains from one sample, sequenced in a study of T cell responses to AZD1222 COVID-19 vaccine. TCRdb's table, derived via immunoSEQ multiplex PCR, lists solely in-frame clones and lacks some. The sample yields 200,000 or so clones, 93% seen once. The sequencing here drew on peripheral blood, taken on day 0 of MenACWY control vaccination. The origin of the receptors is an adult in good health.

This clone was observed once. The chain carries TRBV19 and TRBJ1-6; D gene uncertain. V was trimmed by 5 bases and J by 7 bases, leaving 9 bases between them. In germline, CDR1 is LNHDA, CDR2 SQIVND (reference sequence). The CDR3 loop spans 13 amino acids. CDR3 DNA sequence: TGTGCCAGTAGTCCAGATTACAATTCACCCCTCCACTTT. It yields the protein CASSPDYNSPLHF.

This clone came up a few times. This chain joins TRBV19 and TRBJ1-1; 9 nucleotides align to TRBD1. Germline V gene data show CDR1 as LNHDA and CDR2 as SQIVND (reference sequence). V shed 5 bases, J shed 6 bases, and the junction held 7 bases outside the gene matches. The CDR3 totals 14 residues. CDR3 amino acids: CASSARQGVAEAFF. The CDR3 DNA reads TGTGCCAGTAGTGCCCGACAGGGGGTCGCTGAAGCTTTCTTT.

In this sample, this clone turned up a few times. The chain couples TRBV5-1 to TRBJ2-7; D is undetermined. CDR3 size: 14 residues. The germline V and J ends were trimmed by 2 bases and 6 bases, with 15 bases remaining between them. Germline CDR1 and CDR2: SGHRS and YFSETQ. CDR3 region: CASSFNSLVREQYF. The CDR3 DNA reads TGCGCCAGCAGCTTTAATTCCTTAGTACGCGAGCAGTACTTC.

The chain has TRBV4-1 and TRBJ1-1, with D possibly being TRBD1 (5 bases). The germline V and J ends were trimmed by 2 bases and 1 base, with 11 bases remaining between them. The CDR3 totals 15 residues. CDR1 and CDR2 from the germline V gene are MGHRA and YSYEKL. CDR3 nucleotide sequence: TGCGCCAGCAGCCAATTCGGGGCTGAGAACACTGAAGCTTTCTTT. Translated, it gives CASSQFGAENTEAFF.

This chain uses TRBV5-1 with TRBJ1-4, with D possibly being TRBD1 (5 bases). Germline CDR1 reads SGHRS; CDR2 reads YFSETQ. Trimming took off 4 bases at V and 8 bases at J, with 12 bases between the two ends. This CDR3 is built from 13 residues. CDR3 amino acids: CASSMGLGEKLFF. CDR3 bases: TGCGCCAGCAGCATGGGACTCGGGGAAAAACTGTTTTTT.

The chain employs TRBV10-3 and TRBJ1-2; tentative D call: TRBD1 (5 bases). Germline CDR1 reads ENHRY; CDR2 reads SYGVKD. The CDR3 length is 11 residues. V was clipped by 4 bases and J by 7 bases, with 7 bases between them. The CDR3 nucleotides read TGTGCCATCAGTGGCGGGGGTGGCTACACCTTC. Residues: CAISGGGGYTF.

This chain's CDR3 is CASSIVTGTGELFF. CDR3 DNA sequence: TGTGCCAGTAGTATAGTAACAGGGACCGGGGAGCTGTTTTTT. The chain links TRBV19 to TRBJ2-2; a weak D match, TRBD1 (6 bases). Germline V CDR1 and CDR2: LNHDA, SQIVND (reference sequence). The ends were cut back, 1 base at V and 5 bases at J, with 8 bases in the middle. This CDR3 comprises 14 residues.

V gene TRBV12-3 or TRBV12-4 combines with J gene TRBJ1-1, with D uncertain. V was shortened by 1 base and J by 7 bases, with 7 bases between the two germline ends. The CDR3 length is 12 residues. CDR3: CASSLDKIEAFF. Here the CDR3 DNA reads TGTGCCAGCAGTTTAGATAAGATTGAAGCTTTCTTT.

CDR3 amino acids: CASSRDRGTQYF. The CDR3 nucleotides read TGTGCCAGCAGCCGTGACAGGGGGACGCAGTATTTT. V gene TRBV7-2 combines with J gene TRBJ2-3; 9 nucleotides match TRBD1. CDR1 is SGHTA, CDR2 FQGNSA, per germline. The CDR3 runs 12 residues. V trimming: 5 bases; J trimming: 9 bases; junction bases outside the gene matches: 3.

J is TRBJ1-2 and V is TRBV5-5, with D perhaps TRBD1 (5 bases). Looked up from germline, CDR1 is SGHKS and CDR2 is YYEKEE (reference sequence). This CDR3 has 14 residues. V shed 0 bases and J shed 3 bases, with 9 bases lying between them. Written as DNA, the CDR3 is TGTGCCAGCAGCTTGGCCGGGACCCACTATGGCTACACCTTC. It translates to CASSLAGTHYGYTF.

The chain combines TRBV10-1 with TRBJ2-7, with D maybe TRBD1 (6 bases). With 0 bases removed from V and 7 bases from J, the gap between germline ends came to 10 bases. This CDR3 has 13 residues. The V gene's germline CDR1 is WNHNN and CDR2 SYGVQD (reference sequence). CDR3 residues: CASSESQGWEQYF. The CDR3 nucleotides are TGCGCCAGCAGTGAGTCTCAGGGGTGGGAGCAGTACTTC.

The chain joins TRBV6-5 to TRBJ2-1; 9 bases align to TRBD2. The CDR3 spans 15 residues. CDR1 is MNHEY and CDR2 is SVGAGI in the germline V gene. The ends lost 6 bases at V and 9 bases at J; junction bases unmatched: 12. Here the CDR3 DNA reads TGTGCCAGCAGGGCCCTGGGCGGGGGGGCCGTTGAGCAGTTCTTC. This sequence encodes CASRALGGGAVEQFF.

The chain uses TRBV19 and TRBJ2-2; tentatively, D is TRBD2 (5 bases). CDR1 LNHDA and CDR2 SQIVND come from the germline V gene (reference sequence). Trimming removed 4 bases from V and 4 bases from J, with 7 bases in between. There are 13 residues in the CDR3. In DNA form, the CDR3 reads TGTGCCAGTAGTAGTCGGGGCACCGGGGAGCTGTTTTTT. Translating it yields CASSSRGTGELFF.

CDR3 sequence (DNA): TGTGCCAGCAGCCTGGGACAGGGGATCGGGGAGCTGTTTTTT. Amino acids: CASSLGQGIGELFF. The chain has TRBV3-1 (or the pseudogene TRBV3-2) and TRBJ2-2, with 10 bases identical to TRBD1. The V and J ends lost 4 bases and 7 bases, in that order; junction bases with no gene match: 3. Germline values: CDR1 LGHDT, CDR2 YNNKEL (reference sequence). This CDR3 region has 14 residues.